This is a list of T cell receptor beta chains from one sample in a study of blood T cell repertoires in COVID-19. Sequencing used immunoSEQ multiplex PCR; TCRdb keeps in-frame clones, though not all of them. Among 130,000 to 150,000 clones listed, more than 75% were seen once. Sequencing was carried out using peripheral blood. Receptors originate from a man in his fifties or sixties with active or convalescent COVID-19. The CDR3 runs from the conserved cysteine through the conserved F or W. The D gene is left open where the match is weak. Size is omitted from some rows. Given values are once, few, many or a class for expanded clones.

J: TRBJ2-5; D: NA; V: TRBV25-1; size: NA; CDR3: CASSDARGGGETQYF; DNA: TGTGCCAGCAGTGATGCGAGGGGCGGAGGGGAGACCCAGTACTTC
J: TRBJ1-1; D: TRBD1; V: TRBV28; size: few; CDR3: CASSFPGQGRTEAFF; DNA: TGTGCCAGCAGTTTTCCGGGACAGGGGCGGACTGAAGCTTTCTTT
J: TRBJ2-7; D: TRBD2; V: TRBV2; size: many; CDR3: CASSEERLAGNEQYF; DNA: TGTGCCAGCAGTGAAGAGAGGCTAGCGGGCAACGAGCAGTACTTC
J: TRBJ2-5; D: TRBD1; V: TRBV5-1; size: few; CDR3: CASRAGTGDETQYF; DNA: TGCGCCAGCAGAGCTGGGACAGGGGATGAGACCCAGTACTTC
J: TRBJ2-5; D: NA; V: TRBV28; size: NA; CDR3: CASSYLAGQETQYF; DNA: TGTGCCAGCAGTTACCTAGCTGGCCAAGAGACCCAGTACTTC
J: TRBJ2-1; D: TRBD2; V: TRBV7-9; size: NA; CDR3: CASSLPSGSHNEQFF; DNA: TGTGCCAGCAGCCTCCCTAGCGGGAGCCACAATGAGCAGTTCTTC
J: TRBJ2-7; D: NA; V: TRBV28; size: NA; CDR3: CASRRSGTQNLYEQYF; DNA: TGTGCCAGCAGAAGATCTGGGACACAAAATCTCTACGAGCAGTACTTC
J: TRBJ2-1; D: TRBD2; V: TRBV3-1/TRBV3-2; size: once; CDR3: CASSPTGGTSGQGQFF; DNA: TGTGCCAGCAGCCCTACGGGGGGGACTAGCGGACAGGGGCAGTTCTTC
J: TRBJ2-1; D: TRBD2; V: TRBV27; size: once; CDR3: CASSILAGEYYNEQFF; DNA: TGTGCCAGCAGTATCCTAGCGGGAGAATATTACAATGAGCAGTTCTTC
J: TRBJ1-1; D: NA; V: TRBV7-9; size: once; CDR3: CASSSQGQTEAFF; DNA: TGTGCCAGCAGCTCTCAGGGGCAGACTGAAGCTTTCTTT
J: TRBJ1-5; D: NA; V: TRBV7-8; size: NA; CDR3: CASSLGGQGPSNQPQHF; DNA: TGTGCCAGCAGCTTAGGTGGCCAGGGGCCTAGCAATCAGCCCCAGCATTTT
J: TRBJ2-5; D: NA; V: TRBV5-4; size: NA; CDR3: CASSLLQSETQYF; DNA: TGTGCCAGCAGCCTCCTCCAGTCGGAGACCCAGTACTTC
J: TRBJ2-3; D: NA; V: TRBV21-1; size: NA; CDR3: CASSGMTGRDTQYF; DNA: TGTGCCAGCAGTGGTATGACAGGGAGGGATACGCAGTATTTT
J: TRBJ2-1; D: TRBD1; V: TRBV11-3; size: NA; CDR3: CASSYRTGRGDNEQFF; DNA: TGTGCCAGCAGCTACCGGACAGGTCGGGGTGACAATGAGCAGTTCTTC
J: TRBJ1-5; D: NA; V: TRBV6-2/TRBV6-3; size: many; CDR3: CASSPGQIYNQPQHF; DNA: TGTGCCAGCAGTCCCGGACAGATATACAATCAGCCCCAGCATTTT
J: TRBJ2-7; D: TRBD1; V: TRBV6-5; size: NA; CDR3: CASRDRVSYEQYF; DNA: TGTGCCAGCAGGGACAGGGTCTCCTACGAGCAGTACTTC
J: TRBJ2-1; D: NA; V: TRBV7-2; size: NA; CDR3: CASSREESYNEQFF; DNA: TGTGCCAGCAGCAGAGAAGAGTCCTACAATGAGCAGTTCTTC
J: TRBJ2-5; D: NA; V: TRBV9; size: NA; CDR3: CASSVEGETQYF; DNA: TGTGCCAGCAGCGTAGAGGGGGAGACCCAGTACTTC
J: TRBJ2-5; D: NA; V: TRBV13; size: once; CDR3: CASRRREAQYF; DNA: TGTGCCAGCAGGAGAAGAGAGGCCCAGTACTTC
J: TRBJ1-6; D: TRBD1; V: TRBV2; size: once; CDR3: CARGQGRNSPLHF; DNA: TGTGCCAGAGGACAGGGGCGTAATTCACCCCTCCACTTT
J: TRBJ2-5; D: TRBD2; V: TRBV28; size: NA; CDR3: CASTRAGAQETQYF; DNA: TGTGCCAGCACCCGAGCGGGAGCTCAGGAGACCCAGTACTTC
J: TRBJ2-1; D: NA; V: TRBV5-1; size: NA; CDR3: CASSLNSLYNEQFF; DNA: TGCGCCAGCAGCTTGAACTCCCTATACAATGAGCAGTTCTTC
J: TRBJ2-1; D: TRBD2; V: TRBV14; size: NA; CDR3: CASSYPGTSGVLSYNEQFF; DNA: TGTGCCAGCAGCTATCCTGGGACTAGCGGGGTCCTGAGTTACAATGAGCAGTTCTTC
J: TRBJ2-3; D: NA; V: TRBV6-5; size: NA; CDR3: CASSSPADSPDTQYF; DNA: TGTGCCAGCAGTTCCCCGGCTGACAGCCCAGATACGCAGTATTTT
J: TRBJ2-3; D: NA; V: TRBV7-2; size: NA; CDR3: CASSLDGPLDTQYF; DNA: TGTGCCAGCAGCTTAGATGGCCCCTTGGATACGCAGTATTTT
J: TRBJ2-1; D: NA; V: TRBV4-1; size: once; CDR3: CASSQDRTAPYNEQFF; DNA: TGCGCCAGCAGCCAAGATCGGACAGCCCCCTACAATGAGCAGTTCTTC
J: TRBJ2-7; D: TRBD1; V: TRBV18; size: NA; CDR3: CASSPGQGSFYEQYF; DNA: TGTGCCAGCTCACCCGGACAGGGGTCATTCTACGAGCAGTACTTC
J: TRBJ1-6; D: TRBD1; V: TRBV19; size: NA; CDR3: CASTPSGRGNSPLHF; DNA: TGTGCCAGTACCCCTTCTGGCAGGGGGAATTCACCCCTCCACTTT
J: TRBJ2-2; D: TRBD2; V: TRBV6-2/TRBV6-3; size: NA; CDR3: CASSPGASGRLGTGELFF; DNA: TGTGCCAGCAGCCCGGGCGCTAGCGGGAGGCTCGGCACCGGGGAGCTGTTTTTT
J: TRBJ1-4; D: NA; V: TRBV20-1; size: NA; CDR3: CSRGTNEKLFF; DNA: TGCAGCCGGGGGACTAATGAAAAACTGTTTTTT
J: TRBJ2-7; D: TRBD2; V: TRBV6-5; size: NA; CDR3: CASNLAGASNEQYF; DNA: TGTGCCAGCAATCTAGCGGGAGCCTCCAACGAGCAGTACTTC
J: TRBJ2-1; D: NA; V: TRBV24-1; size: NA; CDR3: CATSEASGHYNEQFF; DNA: TGTGCCACCAGTGAAGCGAGCGGCCATTACAATGAGCAGTTCTTC
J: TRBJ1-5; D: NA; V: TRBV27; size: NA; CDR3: CASSPHERVSNQPQHF; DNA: TGTGCCAGCAGCCCTCACGAGAGAGTTAGCAATCAGCCCCAGCATTTT
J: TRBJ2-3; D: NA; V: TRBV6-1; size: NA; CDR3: CASSDGRTIFTDTQYF; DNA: TGTGCCAGCAGTGACGGTAGGACAATCTTCACAGATACGCAGTATTTT
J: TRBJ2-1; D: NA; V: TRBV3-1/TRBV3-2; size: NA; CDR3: CASSQDLINRYNEQFF; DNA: TGTGCCAGCAGTCAAGATCTAATCAACCGATACAATGAGCAGTTCTTC
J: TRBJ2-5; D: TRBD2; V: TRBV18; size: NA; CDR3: CASSPALAGGGGETQYF; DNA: TGTGCCAGCTCACCGGCGCTAGCGGGAGGAGGAGGAGAGACCCAGTACTTC
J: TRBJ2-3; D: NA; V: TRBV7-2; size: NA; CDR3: CASSLGPVLDTQYF; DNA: TGTGCCAGCAGCTTAGGTCCTGTTTTAGATACGCAGTATTTT
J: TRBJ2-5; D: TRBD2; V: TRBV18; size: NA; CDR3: CASSPHPGGGETQYF; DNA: TGTGCCAGCTCACCACATCCGGGAGGGGGTGAGACCCAGTACTTC
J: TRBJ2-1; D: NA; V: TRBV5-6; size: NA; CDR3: CASSMDYRVIDEQFF; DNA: TGTGCCAGCAGTATGGACTACCGAGTCATCGATGAGCAGTTCTTC
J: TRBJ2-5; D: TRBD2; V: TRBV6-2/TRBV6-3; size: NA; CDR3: CASSRGLAVFYF; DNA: TGTGCCAGCAGTAGGGGACTAGCGGTCTTTTACTTC
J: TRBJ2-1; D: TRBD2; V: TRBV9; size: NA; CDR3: CASSLLAGGGNEQFF; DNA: TGTGCCAGCAGCTTACTAGCGGGAGGGGGCAATGAGCAGTTCTTC
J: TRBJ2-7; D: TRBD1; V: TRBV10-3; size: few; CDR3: CAISPGQASYEQYF; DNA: TGTGCCATCAGTCCGGGACAGGCGTCCTACGAGCAGTACTTC
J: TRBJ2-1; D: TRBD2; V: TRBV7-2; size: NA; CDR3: CASSFGAGESKFF; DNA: TGTGCCAGCAGCTTCGGAGCGGGAGAATCTAAGTTCTTC
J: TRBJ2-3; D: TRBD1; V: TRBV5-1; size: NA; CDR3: CASKSQGQHTDTQYF; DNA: TGCGCCAGCAAGTCGCAGGGACAGCACACAGATACGCAGTATTTT
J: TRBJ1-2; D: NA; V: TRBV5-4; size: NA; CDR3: CASSFREHPYGYTF; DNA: TGTGCCAGCAGCTTCAGGGAACATCCCTATGGCTACACCTTC
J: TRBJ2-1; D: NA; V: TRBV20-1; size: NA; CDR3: CSARDRLEQFF; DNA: TGCAGTGCTAGAGATAGACTTGAGCAGTTCTTC